A selection of T cell receptor beta chains follows, all from one sample in a study of PD-L1 blockade in urothelial cancer. Profiled with immunoSEQ multiplex PCR; TCRdb holds only in-frame clones, not every one. The sample carries 55,000 or so clones, roughly 84% recorded once. The material was PBMCs, obtained around atezolizumab (anti-PD-L1) treatment. The receptors were sampled from a man aged 35 to 55 with urothelial cancer. The CDR3 runs from the conserved cysteine through the conserved F or W. The order of the fields is clone size, V gene, D gene, J gene, CDR3 protein, CDR3 DNA. A D gene is named only where the DNA matches it firmly. Size is omitted from some rows. Given values are once, few, many or a class for expanded clones.

>-|TRBV7-9|-|TRBJ1-1
CASSPARGTEAFF
TGTGCCAGCAGCCCGGCCCGGGGAACTGAAGCTTTCTTT
>-|TRBV27|TRBD1|TRBJ2-1
CASSYRGGNNEQFF
TGTGCCAGCAGTTACAGGGGTGGAAACAATGAGCAGTTCTTC
>-|TRBV7-3|-|TRBJ1-1
CASSLGRGEAFF
TGTGCCAGCAGCTTGGGGAGGGGTGAAGCTTTCTTT
>-|TRBV27|-|TRBJ2-3
CASSSTRAGRTDTQYF
TGTGCCAGCAGTTCAACCCGAGCGGGCCGCACAGATACGCAGTATTTT
>-|TRBV28|-|TRBJ2-3
CASNGGLDTQYF
TGTGCCAGCAACGGGGGATTAGATACGCAGTATTTT
>few|TRBV7-3|TRBD2|TRBJ2-7
CASSPQGLAGDEQYF
TGTGCCAGCAGCCCTCAGGGACTAGCGGGGGACGAGCAGTACTTC
>few|TRBV30|-|TRBJ1-5
CAWSGGRNQPQHF
TGTGCCTGGAGTGGAGGGAGGAATCAGCCCCAGCATTTT
>-|TRBV20-1|-|TRBJ2-3
CSAGKGDTQYF
TGCAGTGCCGGGAAGGGAGATACGCAGTATTTT
>-|TRBV18|-|TRBJ1-4
CASSQDGASNEKLFF
TGTGCCAGCTCACAAGACGGAGCTTCTAATGAAAAACTGTTTTTT
>-|TRBV30|TRBD2|TRBJ2-7
CAWRIASGGTYEQYF
TGTGCCTGGAGAATTGCTAGCGGAGGAACCTACGAGCAGTACTTC
>few|TRBV27|-|TRBJ2-1
CASSPAQGGFQNEQFF
TGTGCCAGCAGCCCAGCACAGGGCGGGTTTCAGAATGAGCAGTTCTTC
>-|TRBV19|-|TRBJ2-3
CASSSIQERTDTQYF
TGTGCCAGTAGTTCCATACAGGAACGCACAGATACGCAGTATTTT
>-|TRBV7-6|TRBD2|TRBJ2-3
CASSPPGLAGTDTQYF
TGTGCCAGCAGTCCACCGGGACTAGCGGGCACAGATACGCAGTATTTT
>medium-sized|TRBV30|-|TRBJ2-2
CACVPLNTGELFF
TGTGCCTGCGTCCCCTTGAACACCGGGGAGCTGTTTTTT
>-|TRBV29-1|TRBD1|TRBJ1-2
CSVEVAGGGGYTF
TGCAGCGTTGAAGTGGCAGGGGGAGGTGGCTACACCTTC
>-|TRBV29-1|-|TRBJ2-2
CSVEDHLGSGGELFF
TGCAGCGTTGAAGATCATCTGGGGAGCGGCGGGGAGCTGTTTTTT
>-|TRBV18|-|TRBJ1-3
CASSPVGAGNTIYF
TGTGCCAGCTCACCAGTAGGGGCCGGAAACACCATATATTTT
>-|TRBV27|TRBD1|TRBJ1-2
CASRRTGLSNYGYTF
TGTGCCAGCCGACGGACAGGTTTGTCAAACTATGGCTACACCTTC
>once|TRBV5-6|TRBD1|TRBJ1-4
CASSPYRDRVLVSEKLFF
TGTGCCAGCAGCCCATACCGGGACAGAGTTCTGGTTAGTGAAAAACTGTTTTTT
>-|TRBV19|-|TRBJ1-3
CASSIAGISGNTIYF
TGTGCCAGTAGTATCGCGGGAATCTCTGGAAACACCATATATTTT
>-|TRBV9|TRBD2|TRBJ2-1
CASSYLAGGSNEQFF
TGTGCCAGCAGCTACCTAGCGGGAGGATCAAATGAGCAGTTCTTC
>-|TRBV28|-|TRBJ2-1
CASSSMLVAPFNEQFF
TGTGCCAGCAGTTCGATGTTAGTCGCCCCCTTTAATGAGCAGTTCTTC
>once|TRBV9|TRBD2|TRBJ2-3
CASRRLAGGTDTQYF
TGTGCCAGCAGGAGACTAGCGGGAGGGACAGATACGCAGTATTTT
>-|TRBV20-1|-|TRBJ2-7
CSAYRAEQYF
TGCAGTGCTTACAGGGCCGAGCAGTACTTC
>-|TRBV5-1|-|TRBJ1-1
CASSPGTLMNTEAFF
TGCGCCAGCAGCCCCGGGACACTAATGAACACTGAAGCTTTCTTT
>-|TRBV5-8|TRBD2|TRBJ2-3
CASSQYFGTSGVDTQYF
TGTGCCAGCAGCCAATACTTCGGGACTAGCGGCGTAGATACGCAGTATTTT
>-|TRBV30|-|TRBJ2-7
CAWKWQFSYEQYF
TGTGCCTGGAAGTGGCAGTTCTCCTACGAGCAGTACTTC
>-|TRBV2|TRBD1|TRBJ2-1
CASKGTGGRNEQFF
TGTGCCAGCAAAGGGACAGGGGGTAGGAATGAGCAGTTCTTC
>-|TRBV11-2|TRBD2|TRBJ2-1
CASSLVSGRGNEQFF
TGTGCCAGCAGCTTGGTGAGCGGGAGGGGGAATGAGCAGTTCTTC
>-|TRBV5-5|TRBD2|TRBJ2-3
CASSLGAGGDTQYF
TGTGCCAGCAGCTTAGGAGCGGGGGGAGATACGCAGTATTTT
>few|TRBV11-1|TRBD1|TRBJ2-7
CASSLSGQGSVYEQYF
TGTGCCAGCAGCTTATCGGGACAGGGATCGGTCTACGAGCAGTACTTC
>-|TRBV28|-|TRBJ2-7
CASGQGGAYEQYF
TGTGCCAGTGGGCAGGGAGGTGCCTACGAGCAGTACTTC
>-|TRBV5-6|TRBD2|TRBJ2-7
CASSSSGRPPYEQYF
TGTGCCAGCAGCTCTAGCGGGAGGCCCCCCTACGAGCAGTACTTC
>-|TRBV6-5|TRBD2|TRBJ2-7
CASSYGPLAGYEQYF
TGTGCCAGCAGTTATGGGCCACTAGCGGGATACGAGCAGTACTTC
>-|TRBV21-1|-|TRBJ1-2
CASNRTGGWDGYTF
TGTGCCAGCAATCGGACAGGGGGTTGGGACGGCTACACCTTC
>few|TRBV2|-|TRBJ2-3
CASSGQGYRDTQYF
TGTGCCAGCAGTGGCCAGGGGTATCGAGATACGCAGTATTTT
>-|TRBV4-1|TRBD2|TRBJ2-1
CASSLSGRAGGSYNEQFF
TGCGCCAGCAGCCTTAGCGGGAGGGCCGGGGGCTCCTACAATGAGCAGTTCTTC
>-|TRBV7-9|TRBD2|TRBJ2-3
CASSLGTSEITDTQYF
TGTGCCAGCAGCCTCGGCACTAGCGAGATCACAGATACGCAGTATTTT
>-|TRBV28|-|TRBJ1-5
CASSLDGGINQPQHF
TGTGCCAGCAGTTTAGATGGGGGGATCAATCAGCCCCAGCATTTT
>few|TRBV18|TRBD2|TRBJ2-1
CASSPGTSGFDEQFF
TGTGCCAGCTCACCTGGAACTAGCGGATTCGATGAGCAGTTCTTC
>few|TRBV7-2|-|TRBJ2-7
CASSPKTGTAYEQYF
TGTGCCAGCAGCCCGAAGACAGGGACTGCCTACGAGCAGTACTTC
>few|TRBV6-5|-|TRBJ2-7
CASSIDSNEQYF
TGTGCCAGCAGTATCGACAGCAACGAGCAGTACTTC
>-|TRBV18|TRBD2|TRBJ2-3
CASSPQLLLRAGGPDTDTQYF
TGTGCCAGCTCACCACAACTCCTGCTACGAGCGGGAGGGCCGGACACAGATACGCAGTATTTT
>-|TRBV4-2|-|TRBJ1-4
CASSQTDRNREEKLFF
TGTGCCAGCAGCCAAACAGACAGGAACCGAGAGGAAAAACTGTTTTTT
>-|TRBV4-1|TRBD2|TRBJ2-1
CASSPGTTQFF
TGCGCCAGCAGCCCAGGGACTACCCAGTTCTTC
>-|TRBV29-1|TRBD1|TRBJ2-5
CSVVQGGETQYF
TGCAGCGTTGTACAGGGGGGAGAGACCCAGTACTTC
>-|TRBV30|TRBD2|TRBJ2-2
CAWSVGAGSNTGELFF
TGTGCCTGGAGTGTTGGAGCGGGGTCGAACACCGGGGAGCTGTTTTTT
>-|TRBV19|TRBD2|TRBJ2-7
CASSSGRAKYEQYF
TGTGCCAGTAGTAGCGGGAGGGCCAAGTACGAGCAGTACTTC
>-|TRBV7-2|-|TRBJ1-2
CASSRDFQGGYTF
TGTGCCAGCAGCCGGGACTTTCAAGGGGGCTACACCTTC
>-|TRBV18|-|TRBJ2-1
CASSLGQPPGNEQFF
TGTGCCAGCTCTCTCGGACAGCCCCCGGGTAATGAGCAGTTCTTC
>-|TRBV11-2|-|TRBJ1-1
CASSQERVPVAEAFF
TGTGCCAGCAGCCAAGAACGAGTACCCGTCGCTGAAGCTTTCTTT
>-|TRBV6-5|-|TRBJ2-2
CASSYRTAGELFF
TGTGCCAGCAGTTACCGTACAGCCGGGGAGCTGTTTTTT
>-|TRBV10-2|TRBD2|TRBJ2-7
CASSEFSGISYEQYF
TGCGCCAGCAGTGAGTTCAGCGGGATATCCTACGAGCAGTACTTC
>-|TRBV10-3|-|TRBJ2-3
CAISAASAKGADTQYF
TGTGCCATCAGCGCCGCGAGCGCTAAGGGGGCAGATACGCAGTATTTT
>-|TRBV9|TRBD2|TRBJ2-1
CASRPVGLATNEQFF
TGTGCCAGCAGGCCCGTTGGACTAGCGACCAATGAGCAGTTCTTC
>-|TRBV18|-|TRBJ1-1
CASSPQHGNTEAFF
TGTGCCAGCTCACCACAACATGGGAACACTGAAGCTTTCTTT
>-|TRBV7-3|TRBD2|TRBJ2-1
CASSLSLAGGEQFF
TGTGCCAGCAGCTTAAGCCTAGCGGGAGGTGAGCAGTTCTTC
>few|TRBV10-1|TRBD2|TRBJ2-5
CASSGGSATQYF
TGCGCCAGCAGTGGCGGGAGTGCGACCCAGTACTTC
>-|TRBV7-2|-|TRBJ2-7
CASSRRLVVDEQYF
TGTGCCAGCAGCCGTAGACTAGTCGTTGACGAGCAGTACTTC